The sequence of this TCR beta chain was determined in a study of blood T cells in healthy people across ages. This clonotype was detected a few times. Then a second PCR, running about 6 to 12 cycles, was carried out with a sample-barcoded 5' primer and a J-beta primer mix. TCRdb recomputed calls from the 5' RACE reads with MiXCR, one row per CDR3 protein. The sample holds about 900,000 distinct CDR3 sequences, around 49% seen once. The CDR3 has 15 amino acids. The junction had 8 bases not matched to a gene; V was cut back by 2 bases and J by 4 bases. CDR1 and CDR2 from the germline V gene are MNHEY and SMNVEV (reference sequence).

The material sequenced was blood. This clonotype originated in a man aged 25 to 40 in good health. The chain has TRBV27 and TRBJ2-7; 7 bases match TRBD1. The CDR3 sequence: CASSLRQGVIYEQYF. CDR3 bases: TGTGCCAGCAGTTTACGCCAGGGGGTAATATACGAGCAGTACTTC.